This record concerns one T cell receptor beta chain sequence. This sample is drawn from a study of T cell repertoires in cytomegalovirus infection. TCRdb re-analysed the reads in MiXCR, keeping a single row per CDR3 protein. The repertoire consists of 200,000 to 300,000 distinct CDR3 sequences, with about an eighth occurring once and the leading ten covering roughly 9.7%. The CDR3 is made up of 15 amino acids. In germline, CDR1 is DFQATT, CDR2 SNEGSKA (reference sequence). Trimming took off 0 bases at V and 4 bases at J, with 13 bases between the two ends. The J gene is TRBJ1-3, the V gene TRBV20-1, with a tentative D call TRBD1 (5 bases). Sequences were obtained from PBMCs. The TCR sequence derives from a human donor in good health (CMV status not recorded). Some clones in this sample may be carry-over from other donors' samples. Here the CDR3 DNA reads TGCAGTGCTAGAGATTCTAGGGCAGGGGGAAACACCATATATTTT. Amino acid sequence: CSARDSRAGGNTIYF.